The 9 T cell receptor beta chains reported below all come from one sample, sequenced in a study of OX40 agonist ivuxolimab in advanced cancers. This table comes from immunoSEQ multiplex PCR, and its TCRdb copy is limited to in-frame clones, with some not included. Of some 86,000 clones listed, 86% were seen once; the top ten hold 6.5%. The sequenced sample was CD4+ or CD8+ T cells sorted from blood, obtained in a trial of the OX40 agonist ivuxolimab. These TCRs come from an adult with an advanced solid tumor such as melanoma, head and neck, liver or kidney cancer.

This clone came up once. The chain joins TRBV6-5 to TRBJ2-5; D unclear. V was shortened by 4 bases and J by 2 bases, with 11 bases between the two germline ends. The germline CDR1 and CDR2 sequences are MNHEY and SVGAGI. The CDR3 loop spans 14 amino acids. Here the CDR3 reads CASSWGSRQETQYF. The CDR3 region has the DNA TGTGCCAGCAGTTGGGGTAGCCGGCAAGAGACCCAGTACTTC.

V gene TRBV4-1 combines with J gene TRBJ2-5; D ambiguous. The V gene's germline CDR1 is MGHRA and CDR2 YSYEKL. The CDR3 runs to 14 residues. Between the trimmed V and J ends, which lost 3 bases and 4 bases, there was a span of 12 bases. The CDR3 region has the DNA TGCGCCAGCAGCCACCCTGAAAGAGGAGAGACCCAGTACTTC. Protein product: CASSHPERGETQYF.

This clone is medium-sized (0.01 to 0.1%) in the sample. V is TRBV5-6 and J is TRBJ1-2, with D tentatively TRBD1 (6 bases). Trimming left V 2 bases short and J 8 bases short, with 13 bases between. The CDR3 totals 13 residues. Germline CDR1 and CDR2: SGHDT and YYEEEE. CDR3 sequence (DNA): TGTGCCAGCAGCTTCCCCAGGGGAGAAGGCTACACCTTC. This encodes CASSFPRGEGYTF.

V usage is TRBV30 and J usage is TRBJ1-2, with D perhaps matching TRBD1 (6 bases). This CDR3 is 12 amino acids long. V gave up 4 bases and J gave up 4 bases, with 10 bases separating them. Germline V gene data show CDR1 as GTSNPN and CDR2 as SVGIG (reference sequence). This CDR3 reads CAWTGVGYGYTF. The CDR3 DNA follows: TGTGCCTGGACAGGGGTCGGCTATGGCTACACCTTC.

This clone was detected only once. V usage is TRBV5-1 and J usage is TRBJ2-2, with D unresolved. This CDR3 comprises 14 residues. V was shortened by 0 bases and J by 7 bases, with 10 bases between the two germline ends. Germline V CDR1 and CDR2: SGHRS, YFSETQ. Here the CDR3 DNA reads TGCGCCAGCAGCTTGGACGCTTTCGTCGGGGAGCTGTTTTTT. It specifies CASSLDAFVGELFF.

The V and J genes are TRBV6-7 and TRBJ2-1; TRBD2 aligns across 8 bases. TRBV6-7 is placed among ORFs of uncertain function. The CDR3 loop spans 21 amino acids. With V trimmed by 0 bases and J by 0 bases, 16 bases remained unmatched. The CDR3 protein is CASSYSVGREAFLSSYNEQFF. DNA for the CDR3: TGTGCCAGCAGTTACTCTGTCGGGCGGGAGGCTTTTCTTAGCTCCTACAATGAGCAGTTCTTC.

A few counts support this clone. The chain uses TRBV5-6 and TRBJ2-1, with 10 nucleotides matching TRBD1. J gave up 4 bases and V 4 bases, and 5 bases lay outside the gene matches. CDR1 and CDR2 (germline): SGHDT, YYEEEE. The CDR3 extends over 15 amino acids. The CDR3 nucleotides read TGTGCCAGCAGCGTGGGACAGGGGTTTTACAATGAGCAGTTCTTC. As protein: CASSVGQGFYNEQFF.

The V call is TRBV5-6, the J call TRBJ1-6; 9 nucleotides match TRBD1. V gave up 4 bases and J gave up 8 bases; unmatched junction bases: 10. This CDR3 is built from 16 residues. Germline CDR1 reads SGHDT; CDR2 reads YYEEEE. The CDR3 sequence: CASSRPGTGQHSPLHF. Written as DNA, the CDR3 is TGTGCCAGCAGCCGCCCCGGGACAGGGCAACATTCACCCCTCCACTTT.

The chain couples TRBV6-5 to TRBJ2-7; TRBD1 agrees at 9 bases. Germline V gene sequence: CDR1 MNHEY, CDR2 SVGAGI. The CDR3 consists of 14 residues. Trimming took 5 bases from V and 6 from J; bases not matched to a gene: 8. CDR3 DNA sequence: TGTGCCAGCAGTCTACAGGGGGCGCTGGCCGAGCAGTACTTC. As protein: CASSLQGALAEQYF.